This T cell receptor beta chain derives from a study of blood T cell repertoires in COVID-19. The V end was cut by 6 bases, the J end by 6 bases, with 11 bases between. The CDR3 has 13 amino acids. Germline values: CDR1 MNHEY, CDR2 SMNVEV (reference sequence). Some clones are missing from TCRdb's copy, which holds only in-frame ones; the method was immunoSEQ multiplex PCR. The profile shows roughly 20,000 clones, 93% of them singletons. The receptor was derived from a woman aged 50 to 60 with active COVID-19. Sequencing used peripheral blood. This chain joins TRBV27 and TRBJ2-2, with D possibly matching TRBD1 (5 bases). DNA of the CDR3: TGTGCCAGCAGCTATGGGGCCTCCGGGGAGCTGTTTTTT. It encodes CASSYGASGELFF.